The next 13 T cell receptor beta chains were all read from a single sample in a study of Ad26.COV2.S vaccination and SARS-CoV-2 variants (dated by TCRdb to 2020 to 2023). Per the publication, the treatment or condition label means: 15 to 20 received Ad26.COV2.S at low or high dose, single or two shots; a few received placebo; per-sample allocation not given. Repertoires of vaccine and placebo recipients were sequenced from samples collected on day 63 after the first injection. Libraries were made using the immunoSEQ multiplex PCR assay. TCRdb's version of the immuneACCESS table is confined to in-frame rearrangements and falls short of the full clone set. An unresolved V gene accounts for under half of the shortfall where checked; the remainder is of unknown origin. Here the sample has under 550,000 clones; approximately 87% occur a single time. Less than 4.5% of the sample belongs to the ten largest clones.

This specimen consisted of peripheral blood, obtained in a trial of Ad26.COV2.S vaccine versus placebo. The receptor source for this set is a person between 18 and 59 years old who received the Ad26.COV2.S COVID-19 vaccine or a placebo.

The CDR3 DNA is TGTGCCAGCACCCCCTGGGGGGCGCGGGATTCACCCCTCCACTTT. It is translated as CASTPWGARDSPLHF. The chain employs TRBV6-6 and TRBJ1-6; maybe TRBD1 (6 bases). V was trimmed by 7 bases and J by 8 bases, leaving 18 bases between them. The CDR3 totals 15 residues. Per germline, CDR1 MNHNY and CDR2 SVGAGI (reference sequence).

Points on this clone: Other nucleotide sequences from this sample produce the same CDR3. The V and J genes are TRBV9 and TRBJ2-5; 9 nucleotides match TRBD2. V was clipped by 0 bases and J by 3 bases; unmatched bases: 3. The V gene's germline CDR1 is SGDLS and CDR2 YYNGEE. This CDR3 has 15 residues. The CDR3 loop is CASSVGLAGEETQYF. The DNA of the CDR3 is TGTGCCAGCAGCGTAGGTTTAGCGGGGGAAGAGACCCAGTACTTC.

V and J are TRBV6-6 and TRBJ2-7; TRBD1 agrees at 7 bases. CDR1 is MNHNY, CDR2 SVGAGI, per germline (reference sequence). V lost 0 bases to trimming and J lost 3 bases; unmatched junction nucleotides: 5. The CDR3 runs to 15 residues. The CDR3 loop is CASSYSGTEHYEQYF. The CDR3, as DNA: TGTGCCAGCAGTTACTCGGGGACAGAACACTACGAGCAGTACTTC.

The chain couples TRBV4-1 to TRBJ2-5; a possible D gene is TRBD2 (6 bases). This CDR3 has 15 amino acids. With 0 bases removed from V and 4 bases from J, the gap between germline ends came to 12 bases. CDR1 MGHRA and CDR2 YSYEKL come from the germline V gene. The CDR3 DNA reads as TGCGCCAGCAGCCAAGATGGAACTAGCTTAGAGACCCAGTACTTC. Translating gives CASSQDGTSLETQYF.

V is TRBV3-1 (or the pseudogene TRBV3-2) and J is TRBJ1-5; perhaps TRBD1 as D (5 bases). This CDR3 spans 16 amino acids. Germline-derived CDR1 and CDR2 are LGHDT and YNNKEL (reference sequence). Deletions cut 2 bases from V and 6 bases from J, with 17 bases between. Here the CDR3 DNA reads TGTGCCAGCAGCCAAAAAATCCGACAGCTTGGTCAGCCCCAGCATTTT. Translating it yields CASSQKIRQLGQPQHF.

The J gene is TRBJ1-3, the V gene TRBV28; D is uncertain. Deletions cut 4 bases from V and 3 bases from J, with 10 bases between. The CDR3 contains 14 residues. The germline V gene has CDR1 MDHEN and CDR2 SYDVKM. The CDR3 loop is CASSSLGVGNTIYF. The CDR3 nucleotides read TGTGCCAGCAGTTCACTCGGGGTTGGAAACACCATATATTTT.

Turning to this clone: This same CDR3 is encoded by further DNA sequences in the sample. The chain uses TRBV6-5 and TRBJ1-1; 7 bases match TRBD1. The CDR3 length is 11 residues. V shed 6 bases, J shed 7 bases, and the junction held 2 bases outside the gene matches. Per germline, CDR1 MNHEY and CDR2 SVGAGI. CDR3 protein: CASSRQGEAFF. The DNA of the CDR3 is TGTGCCAGCAGCCGACAGGGTGAAGCTTTCTTT.

The rearrangement joins TRBV5-6 to TRBJ2-7, with no clear D. Trimming shortened V by 2 bases and J by 0 bases, and 9 bases separated the two germline ends. The CDR3 is 14 residues long. CDR1 is SGHDT, CDR2 YYEEEE, per germline. The CDR3 reads CASSFWLNSYEQYF. The CDR3 DNA is TGTGCCAGCAGCTTTTGGCTGAACTCCTACGAGCAGTACTTC.

The chain has TRBV7-2 and TRBJ2-7; 11 nucleotides align to TRBD2. Trimming removed 2 bases from V and 7 bases from J; junction bases left unmatched: 1. The V gene's germline CDR1 is SGHTA and CDR2 FQGNSA. CDR3 size: 13 residues. CDR3 sequence reads: CASSLIAGGEQYF. CDR3 sequence (DNA): TGTGCCAGCAGCTTAATAGCGGGGGGGGAGCAGTACTTC.

As concerns this clone: A read error may be the cause here, since a much bigger clone is one base away. The chain combines TRBV12-3 or TRBV12-4 with TRBJ1-1; no clear D. This CDR3 has 13 residues. Trimming removed 3 bases at V and 0 bases at J, with 5 bases between. The CDR3 is CASSFQVNTEAFF. The DNA of the CDR3 is TGTGCCAGCAGTTTCCAGGTGAACACTGAAGCTTTCTTT.

This chain connects TRBV10-3 to TRBJ2-3; 7 nucleotides line up with TRBD2. The V and J ends lost 5 bases and 2 bases, in that order; junction bases with no gene match: 4. Germline loops: CDR1 ENHRY, CDR2 SYGVKD. This CDR3 is built from 14 residues. Here the CDR3 DNA reads TGTGCCATCAGTAGCGGGGAGATCACAGATACGCAGTATTTT. Its protein is CAISSGEITDTQYF.

This rearrangement joins TRBV7-6 to TRBJ2-3; a weak D match, TRBD2 (7 bases). The CDR3 runs to 17 residues. Germline lookup yields CDR1 SGHVS and CDR2 FNYEAQ. V was clipped by 2 bases and J by 5 bases, with 20 bases between them. CDR3 bases: TGTGCCAGCAGCTTAAGTCCCCGGGGGGCGAGAGGAGATACGCAGTATTTT. Protein sequence: CASSLSPRGARGDTQYF.

This chain uses TRBV10-3 with TRBJ2-5, with 10 bases that match TRBD2. Losses at the gene ends were 4 bases for V and 4 bases for J; bases not matched to a gene: 3. Per the germline V gene, CDR1 is ENHRY and CDR2 is SYGVKD. This CDR3 has 14 residues. The CDR3 protein is CAISAGTSAETQYF. The DNA for the CDR3 is TGTGCCATCAGTGCTGGGACTAGCGCAGAGACCCAGTACTTC.